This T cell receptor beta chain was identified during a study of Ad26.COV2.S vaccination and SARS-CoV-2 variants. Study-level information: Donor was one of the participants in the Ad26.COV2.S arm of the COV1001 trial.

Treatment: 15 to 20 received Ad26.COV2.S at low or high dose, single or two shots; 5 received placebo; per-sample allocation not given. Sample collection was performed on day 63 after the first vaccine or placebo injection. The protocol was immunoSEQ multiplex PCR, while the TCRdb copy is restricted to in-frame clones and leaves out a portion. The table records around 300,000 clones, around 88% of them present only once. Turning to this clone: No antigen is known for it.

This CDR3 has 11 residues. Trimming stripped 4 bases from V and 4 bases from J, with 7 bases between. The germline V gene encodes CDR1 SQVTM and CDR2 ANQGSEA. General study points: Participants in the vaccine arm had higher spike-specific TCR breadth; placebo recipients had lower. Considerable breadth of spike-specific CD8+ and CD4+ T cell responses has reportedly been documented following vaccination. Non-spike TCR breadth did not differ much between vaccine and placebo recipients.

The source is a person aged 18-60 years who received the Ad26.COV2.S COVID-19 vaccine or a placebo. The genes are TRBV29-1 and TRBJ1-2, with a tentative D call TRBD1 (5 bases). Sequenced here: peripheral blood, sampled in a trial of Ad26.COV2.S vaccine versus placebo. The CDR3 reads CSVVGVYGYTF. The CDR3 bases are TGCAGCGTTGTAGGGGTCTATGGCTACACCTTC.